This passage covers 2 T cell receptor beta chains from one sample sequenced in a study of early T cells in non-severe SARS-CoV-2 infection. One entry per CDR3 protein, called by TCRdb with MiXCR from the 5' RACE reads. The sample has tens of thousands of distinct CDR3 sequences, around 6.9% seen once; the top ten hold roughly 5.1%. Sequenced input: whole blood. Receptor source: an adult who was a healthcare worker with PCR-confirmed SARS-CoV-2 infection or an uninfected control (not recorded which).

This clonotype was detected many times. The chain is built from TRBV6-2 or TRBV6-3 and TRBJ2-3; D might be TRBD1 (5 bases). The CDR3 is 15 amino acids. The V end was cut by 6 bases, the J end by 4 bases, with 17 bases between. Germline loops: CDR1 MNHEY, CDR2 SVGEGT. The CDR3 sequence: CASSKSVQGADTQYF. The CDR3 nucleotides read TGTGCCAGCAGCAAGAGCGTCCAGGGTGCAGATACGCAGTATTTT.

This chain connects TRBV5-1 to TRBJ2-7; 8 bases align to TRBD1. Trimming removed 4 bases from V and 5 bases from J; junction bases left unmatched: 5. The CDR3 runs 13 residues. Germline V gene data show CDR1 as SGHRS and CDR2 as YFSETQ. The DNA for the CDR3 is TGCGCCAGCAGCCGACAGGGGCCGGACGAGCAGTACTTC. Translating it yields CASSRQGPDEQYF.